The next 29 T cell receptor beta chains were all read from a single sample in a study of blood T cell repertoires in COVID-19. TCRdb's table, derived via immunoSEQ multiplex PCR, lists solely in-frame clones and lacks some. The sample lists approximately 260,000 clones, about 90% occurring once. Sequencing input: peripheral blood. The receptors shown here come from a man aged 60 to 69 who had recovered from COVID-19.

CDR3 protein: CASSSWDSDNEQFF. The CDR3 nucleotides are TGTGCCAGCAGTTCCTGGGACAGTGACAATGAGCAGTTCTTC. The chain employs TRBV6-5 and TRBJ2-1; 7 nucleotides align to TRBD1. Germline V gene data show CDR1 as MNHEY and CDR2 as SVGAGI. The CDR3 is 14 amino acids. The J segment lost 5 bases and the V segment lost 4 bases, leaving 5 bases of the junction unmatched.

This chain links TRBV7-6 with TRBJ2-3; TRBD1 is a possible D gene (5 bases). Germline loops: CDR1 SGHVS, CDR2 FNYEAQ. V lost 5 bases, J lost 2 bases, and 8 bases lay in between. This CDR3 is built from 13 residues. CDR3 region: CASSARDTDTQYF. The CDR3 DNA reads as TGTGCCAGCAGCGCCAGGGACACAGATACGCAGTATTTT.

The chain links TRBV7-2 to TRBJ2-2; 12 bases are a match to TRBD1. The junction had 11 bases not matched to a gene; V was cut back by 0 bases and J by 3 bases. Germline V gene data show CDR1 as SGHTA and CDR2 as FQGNSA. The CDR3 spans 20 residues. Here the CDR3 reads CASSLARDRGQGVYTGELFF. The CDR3 DNA is TGTGCCAGCAGCTTAGCCCGGGACAGGGGGCAGGGAGTCTACACCGGGGAGCTGTTTTTT.

CDR3 region: CATSDPTGIHTDTQYF. The CDR3 bases are TGTGCCACCAGTGATCCGACAGGGATCCACACAGATACGCAGTATTTT. The chain couples TRBV24-1 to TRBJ2-3; 7 bases fit TRBD1. The germline CDR1 and CDR2 sequences are KGHDR and SFDVKD. The V and J ends lost 3 bases and 2 bases, in that order; junction bases with no gene match: 7. CDR3 length: 16 amino acids.

The rearrangement joins TRBV6-2 or TRBV6-3 to TRBJ2-5; the D gene is possibly TRBD2 (7 bases). The V and J ends lost 4 bases and 6 bases respectively, with 18 bases between them. Germline CDR1 and CDR2: MNHEY and SVGEGT. CDR3 length: 15 amino acids. The CDR3 nucleotides are TGTGCCAGCAGTTCATGGGGCGAGGGGGGGAAGACCCAGTACTTC. It codes for CASSSWGEGGKTQYF.

The V and J genes are TRBV3-1 (or the pseudogene TRBV3-2) and TRBJ1-6; D remains ambiguous. The CDR3 totals 15 residues. Trimming took off 6 bases at V and 12 bases at J, with 21 bases between the two ends. CDR1 LGHDT and CDR2 YNNKEL come from the germline V gene (reference sequence). CDR3 sequence reads: CASSPTSLGSLPLHF. CDR3 coding DNA: TGTGCCAGCAGTCCAACCTCCCTCGGGTCTCTACCCCTCCACTTT.

The gene calls are TRBV9 and TRBJ2-7, with 7 bases identical to TRBD1. CDR1 is SGDLS, CDR2 YYNGEE, per germline. J was trimmed by 2 bases and V by 3 bases; bases with no gene match: 11. This CDR3 region has 16 residues. The CDR3 reads CASSATTWQGAYEQYV. The CDR3 DNA reads TGTGCCAGCAGCGCTACAACGTGGCAGGGGGCCTACGAGCAGTACGTC.

The rearrangement uses TRBV5-1 and TRBJ2-1, with D perhaps matching TRBD2 (6 bases). The length of the CDR3 is 13 residues. Germline CDR1 and CDR2: SGHRS and YFSETQ. V gave up 4 bases and J gave up 6 bases, with 11 bases separating them. CDR3 sequence (DNA): TGCGCCAGCAGCCCCGGGGGTTTCAATGAGCAGTTCTTC. It translates to CASSPGGFNEQFF.

The chain couples TRBV9 to TRBJ2-3, with TRBD2 matching 8 bases. Trimming cost V 0 bases and J 0 bases; bases outside gene matches: 9. CDR3 length equals 18 residues. Germline-derived CDR1 and CDR2 are SGDLS and YYNGEE. DNA of the CDR3: TGTGCCAGCAGCGTAGCCACTAGCGGAAACCCTAGCACAGATACGCAGTATTTT. It translates to CASSVATSGNPSTDTQYF.

The table lists this clone with a count of one. The J gene is TRBJ1-3, the V gene TRBV19; D is possibly TRBD1 (6 bases). V lost 5 bases, J lost 2 bases, and 13 bases lay in between. This CDR3 spans 15 amino acids. Germline CDR1 and CDR2: LNHDA and SQIVND (reference sequence). CDR3 protein: CASSLTGTTGNTIYF. Written as DNA, the CDR3 is TGTGCCAGTAGTCTTACCGGGACAACTGGAAACACCATATATTTT. Complete variable domain (other parts from reference TRBV19 and TRBJ1-3): DGGITQSPKYLFRKEGQNVTLSCEQNLNHDAMYWYRQDPGQGLRLIYYSQIVNDFQKGDIAEGYSVSREKKESFPLTVTSAQKNPTAFYLCASSLTGTTGNTIYFGEGSWLTVV.

The J gene is TRBJ2-7, the V gene TRBV2, with D maybe TRBD2 (5 bases). The CDR3 has 13 amino acids. Germline V lookup: CDR1 SNHLY, CDR2 FYNNEI. Trimming cost V 7 bases and J 0 bases, with 10 bases left between them. The CDR3 DNA reads TGTGCCAGCATGAGGGCCCGCTCCTACGAGCAGTACGTC. This translates into CASMRARSYEQYV.

The chain is built from TRBV4-1 and TRBJ1-1, with D possibly matching TRBD1 (6 bases). CDR3 length: 13 amino acids. The V and J ends lost 5 bases and 1 base respectively, with 8 bases between them. The germline CDR1 and CDR2 sequences are MGHRA and YSYEKL. This CDR3 reads CASSEDRNTEAFF. In DNA, the CDR3 is TGCGCCAGCAGCGAGGACAGGAACACTGAAGCTTTCTTT.

DNA of the CDR3: TGTGCCTGGAGTGTAACTGGGGGCAAAAGGGAAAAACTGTTTTTT. This sequence encodes CAWSVTGGKREKLFF. The V gene is TRBV30, the J gene TRBJ1-4, with D possibly matching TRBD1 (6 bases). Germline values: CDR1 GTSNPN, CDR2 SVGIG (reference sequence). The CDR3 sequence is 15 residues long. V dropped 0 bases and J dropped 8 bases, with 16 bases sitting between them.

The chain has TRBV11-2 and TRBJ1-1; D remains ambiguous. The V gene lost 8 bases and the J gene lost 0 bases, with 10 bases spanning the gap. The CDR3 is 13 residues long. The germline V gene has CDR1 SGHAT and CDR2 FQNNGV. The CDR3 sequence is CASGMVVNTEAFF. In DNA, the CDR3 is TGTGCCAGCGGTATGGTAGTGAACACTGAAGCTTTCTTT. The complete variable domain, with remaining parts taken from reference TRBV11-2 and TRBJ1-1, reads EAGVAQSPRYKIIEKRQSVAFWCNPISGHATLYWYQQILGQGPKLLIQFQNNGVVDDSQLPKDRFSAERLKGVDSTLKIQPAKLEDSAVYLCASGMVVNTEAFFGQGTRLTVV.

The chain is built from TRBV5-1 and TRBJ1-2; 7 nucleotides line up with TRBD1. The CDR3 is 13 residues long. V dropped 0 bases and J dropped 8; count of bases not matched to a gene: 4. Per the germline V gene, CDR1 is SGHRS and CDR2 is YFSETQ. The CDR3 reads CASSLADRAGYTF. Written as DNA, the CDR3 is TGCGCCAGCAGCTTGGCCGACAGGGCGGGCTACACCTTC.

This clone was recorded only once. The chain joins TRBV9 to TRBJ2-1, with a possible D match to TRBD2 (5 bases). CDR3 length: 14 residues. CDR1 SGDLS and CDR2 YYNGEE come from the germline V gene. Trimming removed 4 bases from V and 9 bases from J, with 17 bases in between. CDR3 loop: CASSPSLLRGEQFF. As DNA, the CDR3 is TGTGCCAGCAGCCCCAGTCTCTTACGGGGTGAGCAGTTCTTC.

The rearrangement joins TRBV10-3 to TRBJ1-2; 9 nucleotides align to TRBD1. Germline V lookup: CDR1 ENHRY, CDR2 SYGVKD. The CDR3 runs 14 residues. J gave up 8 bases and V 4 bases, and 8 bases lay outside the gene matches. The CDR3 here is CAISGEQGARGYTF. CDR3 nucleotide sequence: TGTGCCATCAGTGGGGAACAGGGGGCGCGGGGCTACACCTTC.

The gene calls are TRBV20-1 and TRBJ2-3, with TRBD2 identical over 8 bases. Losses at the gene ends were 3 bases for V and 3 bases for J; bases not matched to a gene: 5. CDR1 and CDR2 (germline): DFQATT, SNEGSKA (reference sequence). The CDR3 contains 14 residues. CDR3 in amino acids: CSASRSGVTDTQYF. The CDR3 DNA reads TGCAGTGCTAGTCGTAGCGGGGTAACAGATACGCAGTATTTT.

The J gene is TRBJ2-2, the V gene TRBV4-1; 9 nucleotides agree with TRBD1. Germline-derived CDR1 and CDR2 are MGHRA and YSYEKL. J was trimmed by 4 bases and V by 6 bases; bases with no gene match: 12. This CDR3 region has 17 residues. CDR3 amino acids: CASSQRVNRGPTGELFF. The CDR3 DNA is TGCGCCAGCAGTCAGAGAGTTAACAGGGGGCCCACCGGGGAGCTGTTTTTT.

The genes are TRBV5-4 and TRBJ2-7; TRBD2 matches 10 bases. V was pared by 0 bases and J by 1 base, with 1 base of the junction left unmatched. The germline V gene encodes CDR1 SGHNT and CDR2 YYREEE (reference sequence). CDR3 length: 15 residues. CDR3 in amino acids: CASSLELAGSYEQYF. For the CDR3, the DNA is TGTGCCAGCAGCTTGGAACTAGCGGGGTCCTACGAGCAGTACTTC.

The chain couples TRBV6-5 to TRBJ1-6, with a weak D call TRBD1 (5 bases). CDR1 is MNHEY, CDR2 SVGAGI, per germline. Trimming took off 6 bases at V and 9 bases at J, with 9 bases between the two ends. The CDR3 contains 12 residues. The CDR3 nucleotides read TGTGCCAGCAGCACAGGTAGTTCACCCCTCCACTTT. It translates to CASSTGSSPLHF.

CDR3 nucleotides: TGTGCCAGCAGTGGAGGGGGCGCGTCTGGTGGCTACACCTTC. Protein: CASSGGGASGGYTF. The chain uses TRBV6-6 and TRBJ1-2; 7 bases align to TRBD1. The length of the CDR3 is 14 residues. Germline V gives CDR1 MNHNY, CDR2 SVGAGI (reference sequence). The V segment lost 5 bases and the J segment 7 bases; nucleotides outside the gene matches: 10.

J is TRBJ1-2 and V is TRBV7-8, with 7 nucleotides matching TRBD1. The V segment lost 4 bases and the J segment 2 bases; nucleotides outside the gene matches: 13. Looked up from germline, CDR1 is SGHVS and CDR2 is FQNEAQ. This CDR3 spans 17 amino acids. The CDR3 region is CASSYFTGTEKNYGYTF. CDR3 nucleotides: TGTGCCAGCAGCTATTTTACCGGGACAGAGAAAAACTATGGCTACACCTTC.

Only a few counts were recorded for this clone. The V gene is TRBV12-5, the J gene TRBJ1-3; no firm D call. Germline values: CDR1 LGHNT, CDR2 FRNRAP. Trimming left V 2 bases short and J 0 bases short, with 11 bases between. This CDR3 spans 16 amino acids. CDR3 DNA sequence: TGTGCTAGTGGTTTGTACGCAGGATCCTCTGGAAACACCATATATTTT. This sequence encodes CASGLYAGSSGNTIYF.

This chain joins TRBV6-5 and TRBJ1-1; 8 bases agree with TRBD1. J gave up 11 bases and V 7 bases, and 18 bases lay outside the gene matches. The CDR3 has 15 amino acids. The germline V gene has CDR1 MNHEY and CDR2 SVGAGI. The CDR3 region is CASKRTGIGVPRAFF. DNA of the CDR3: TGTGCCAGCAAGAGGACAGGGATTGGCGTTCCGAGGGCTTTCTTT.

This clone has only a few counts. V and J are TRBV30 and TRBJ1-2; 7 bases fit TRBD1. Germline V gives CDR1 GTSNPN, CDR2 SVGIG (reference sequence). V was pared by 5 bases and J by 8 bases, with 5 bases of the junction left unmatched. CDR3 length: 11 amino acids. DNA for the CDR3: TGTGCCTGGTACAGGGGATCCGGCTACACCTTC. Its translation is CAWYRGSGYTF.

In DNA form, the CDR3 reads TGTGCCAGCAGTTACTCCGGGACAGGGTTGTTCGAGCAGTACTTC. Amino acids: CASSYSGTGLFEQYF. The chain is built from TRBV6-5 and TRBJ2-7; the match to TRBD1 covers 9 bases. CDR1 is MNHEY and CDR2 is SVGAGI in the germline V gene. This CDR3 contains 15 residues. V dropped 0 bases and J dropped 6; count of bases not matched to a gene: 6.

This clone was picked up a small number of times. The chain links TRBV3-1 (or the pseudogene TRBV3-2) to TRBJ2-7; a weak D match, TRBD2 (6 bases). Germline CDR1 and CDR2: LGHDT and YNNKEL (reference sequence). This CDR3 comprises 15 residues. Trimming cost V 0 bases and J 3 bases, with 12 bases left between them. The CDR3 nucleotides are TGTGCCAGCAGCCAAGACTGGGGACTGCGCTACGAGCAGTACTTC. Encoded protein: CASSQDWGLRYEQYF.

The chain uses TRBV7-9 and TRBJ2-1, with 14 bases that match TRBD2. The germline V gene has CDR1 SEHNR and CDR2 FQNEAQ (reference sequence). The CDR3 runs to 17 residues. V was pared by 4 bases and J by 8 bases, with 10 bases of the junction left unmatched. The DNA of the CDR3 is TGTGCCAGCAGCTATAGGACTAGCGGGGGGATACTCGATGAGCAGTTCTTC. Amino acids: CASSYRTSGGILDEQFF.